This T cell receptor beta chain was obtained from a study of response to subunit inactivated influenza vaccine. This CDR3 spans 15 amino acids. The germline gives CDR1 SGHTA, CDR2 FQGNSA. V was cut by 1 base and J by 5 bases, with 12 bases left in between. Study findings and constraints: The authors offered the suggestion that each seasonal influenza vaccination recruits few new T cells.

TCRdb passed the RT-PCR reads through MiXCR, listing each CDR3 protein once. The profile shows about 540,000 distinct CDR3 sequences, around 25% of them singletons. The table lists this clonotype with a few counts. Antigen specificity is unknown. The data also belong to a second study, concerning T cells expressing NK-cell markers. This second study says: 5'RACE template switching with UMIs generated TCR beta cDNA.

The TCR originated in a man between 45 and 60 years old who received an inactivated influenza vaccine. The sample consisted of CD4+ T cells sorted from PBMCs, taken about 11 days after vaccination. The J gene is TRBJ2-1, the V gene TRBV7-2; maybe TRBD2 (5 bases). In DNA form, the CDR3 reads TGTGCCAGCAGCTTAGGAAGGGCGGGTAACAATGAGCAGTTCTTC. Translation gives CASSLGRAGNNEQFF. The entire variable domain, with the rest obtained from reference TRBV7-2 and TRBJ2-1, is as follows: GAGVSQSPSNKVTEKGKDVELRCDPISGHTALYWYRQSLGQGLEFLIYFQGNSAPDKSGLPSDRFSAERTGGSVSTLTIQRTQQEDSAVYLCASSLGRAGNNEQFFGPGTRLTVL.